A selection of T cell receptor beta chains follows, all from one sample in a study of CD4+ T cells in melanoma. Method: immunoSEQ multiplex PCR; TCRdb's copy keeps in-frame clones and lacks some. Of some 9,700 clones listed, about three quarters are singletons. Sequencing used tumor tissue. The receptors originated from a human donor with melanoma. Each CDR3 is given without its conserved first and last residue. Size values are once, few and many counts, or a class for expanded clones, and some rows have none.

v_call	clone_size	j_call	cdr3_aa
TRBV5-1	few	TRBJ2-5	ASSVMPSGDQETQY
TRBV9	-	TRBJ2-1	ASSVGRGLHEQF
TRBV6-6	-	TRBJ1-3	ASRETGSLPNTIY
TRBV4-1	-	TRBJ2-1	ASSQDSSFGGADNEQF
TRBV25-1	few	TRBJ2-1	ASSELGRYNEQF
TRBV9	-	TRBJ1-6	ASSATGLNNSPLH
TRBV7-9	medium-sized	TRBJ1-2	ASSLGWGNYGYT
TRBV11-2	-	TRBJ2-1	ASSFTIEPQF
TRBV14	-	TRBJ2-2	ASSQGLGESNTGELF
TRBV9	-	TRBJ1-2	ASSGTAASYGYT
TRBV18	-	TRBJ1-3	ASSPVWSSGNTIY
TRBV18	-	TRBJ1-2	ASSAGAGIYGYT
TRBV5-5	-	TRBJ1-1	ASSLVWGMNTEAF
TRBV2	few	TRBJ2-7	ASSSTVSEQY
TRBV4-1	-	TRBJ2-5	AGSQDTLAGGTATQTQY
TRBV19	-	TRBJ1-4	ASSTDSGTNEKLF
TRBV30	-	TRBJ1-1	AWSSQEGTEAF
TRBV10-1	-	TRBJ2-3	ASSETDTQY
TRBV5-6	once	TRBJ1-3	ASSFQGAGNTIY
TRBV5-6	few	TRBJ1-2	ASSLFTSGYT
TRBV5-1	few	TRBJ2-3	ASGRDTDTQY
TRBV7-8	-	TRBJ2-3	ASSFQGKDTQY
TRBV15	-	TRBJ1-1	ASRSGLKNTEAF
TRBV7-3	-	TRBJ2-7	ASSQGLVSSLDEQY
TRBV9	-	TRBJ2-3	ASSVSGKLDTQY
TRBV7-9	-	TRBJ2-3	ASRSGRGTDTQY
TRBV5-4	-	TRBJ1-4	ASSLGGTNEKLF
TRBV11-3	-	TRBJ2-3	ASSSRLAGGQDTQY
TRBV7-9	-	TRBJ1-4	ASSLSQINEKLF
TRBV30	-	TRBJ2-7	AWGQGYEQY
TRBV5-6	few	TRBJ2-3	ASQLGDTQY
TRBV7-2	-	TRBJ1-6	ASSFAGAGGPNSPLH
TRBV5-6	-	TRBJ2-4	ASSLVAKNIQY
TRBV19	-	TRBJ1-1	ASIGWETTEAF
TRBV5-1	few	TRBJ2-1	ASSGAGRGSYEQF
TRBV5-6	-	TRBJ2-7	ASSPPRGDSYEQY
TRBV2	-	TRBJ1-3	ASSERVSGNTIY
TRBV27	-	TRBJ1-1	ASSQGLRGTEAF
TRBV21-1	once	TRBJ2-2	ASSNRDRGQSGELF
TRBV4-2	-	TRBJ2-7	ASSQGRTSYEQY
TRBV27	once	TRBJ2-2	ASSFFRGTPGELF
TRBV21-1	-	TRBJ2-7	ASSPGGDSSYEQY
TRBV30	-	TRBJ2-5	AWREVGTAETQY
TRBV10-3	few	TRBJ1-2	AISGGGTGKDYGYT
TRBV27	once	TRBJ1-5	ASSLDRFNQPQH
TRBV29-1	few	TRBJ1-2	SVDVRGFYGYT
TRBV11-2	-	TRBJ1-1	ASSSLDSLRAEAF
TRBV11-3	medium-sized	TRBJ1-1	ASSLWSNTEAF
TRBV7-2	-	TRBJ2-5	ASSAGLAGGPRETQY
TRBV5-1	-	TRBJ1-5	ASRPGLNSNQPQH
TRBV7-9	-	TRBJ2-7	ASSPMGQAYEQY
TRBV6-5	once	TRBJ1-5	ASRRASNQPQH
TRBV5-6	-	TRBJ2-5	ASSQRLAGGETQY
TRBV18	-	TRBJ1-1	ASSQQGSDTEAF